The TCR beta chain described here comes from a study of PD-1 blockade in classical Hodgkin lymphoma. This CDR3 region has 18 residues. Trimming at V came to 10 bases and at J to 0 bases, leaving 11 bases not matched to a gene. The germline CDR1 and CDR2 sequences are LNHDA and SQIVND (reference sequence). The protocol was immunoSEQ multiplex PCR, while the TCRdb copy is restricted to in-frame clones and leaves out a portion. In the table there are over 80,000 clones, roughly 78% of which are singletons. As to this clone: Its antigen is undetermined.

Broader study findings: Complete responders possessed baseline diversity comparable to newly diagnosed patients.

This sample's time point: cycle 4 day 1 (C4D1), after about 6 weeks of nivolumab. With no exception, relapse followed autologous stem cell transplantation in all patients, and brentuximab vedotin exposure varied. J is TRBJ2-1 and V is TRBV19, with TRBD2 matching over 14 bases. The sequence was collected from a human donor with classical Hodgkin lymphoma. The specimen comprised peripheral blood mononuclear cells (PBMCs), sampled before the fourth cycle of nivolumab. CDR3 region: CAKPGLAGEGTSYNEQFF. The CDR3 bases are TGTGCCAAACCGGGACTAGCGGGAGAGGGGACCTCCTACAATGAGCAGTTCTTC.